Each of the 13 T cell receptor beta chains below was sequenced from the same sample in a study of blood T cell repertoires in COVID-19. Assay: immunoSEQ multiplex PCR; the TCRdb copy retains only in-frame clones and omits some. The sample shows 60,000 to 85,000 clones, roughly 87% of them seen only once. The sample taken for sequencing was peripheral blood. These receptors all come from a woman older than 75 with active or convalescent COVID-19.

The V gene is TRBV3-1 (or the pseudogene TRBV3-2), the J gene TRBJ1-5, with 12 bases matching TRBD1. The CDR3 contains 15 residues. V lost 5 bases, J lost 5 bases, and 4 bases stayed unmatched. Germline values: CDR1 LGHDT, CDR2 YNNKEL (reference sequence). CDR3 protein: CASSLGTGGYQPQHF. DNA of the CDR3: TGTGCCAGCAGCTTGGGGACAGGGGGCTATCAGCCCCAGCATTTT.

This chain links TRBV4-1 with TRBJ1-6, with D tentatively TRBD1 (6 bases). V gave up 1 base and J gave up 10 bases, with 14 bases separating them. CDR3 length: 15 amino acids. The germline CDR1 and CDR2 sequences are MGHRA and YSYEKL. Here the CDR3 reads CASSQAGTIGSPLHF. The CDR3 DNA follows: TGCGCCAGCAGCCAAGCGGGGACAATCGGATCACCCCTCCACTTT.

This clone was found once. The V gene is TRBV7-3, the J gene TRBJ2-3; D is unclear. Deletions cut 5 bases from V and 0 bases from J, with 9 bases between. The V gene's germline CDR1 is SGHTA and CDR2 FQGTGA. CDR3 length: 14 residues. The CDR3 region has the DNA TGTGCCAGCAGCCAGGATGGGAGCACAGATACGCAGTATTTT. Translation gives CASSQDGSTDTQYF. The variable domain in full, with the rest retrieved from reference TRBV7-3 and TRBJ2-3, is GAGVSQTPSNKVTEKGKYVELRCDPISGHTALYWYRQSLGQGPEFLIYFQGTGAADDSGLPNDRFFAVRPEGSVSTLKIQRTERGDSAVYLCASSQDGSTDTQYFGPGTRLTVL.

The CDR3 nucleotides are TGTGCCAGCAGCCGAGGAGCACCCCTCCACTTT. It is translated as CASSRGAPLHF. This chain connects TRBV11-2 to TRBJ1-6; D is unresolved. This CDR3 region has 11 residues. Germline CDR1 and CDR2: SGHAT and FQNNGV. Deletions cut 5 bases from V and 11 bases from J, with 7 bases between. Variable domain in full (rest from reference TRBV11-2 and TRBJ1-6): EAGVAQSPRYKIIEKRQSVAFWCNPISGHATLYWYQQILGQGPKLLIQFQNNGVVDDSQLPKDRFSAERLKGVDSTLKIQPAKLEDSAVYLCASSRGAPLHFGNGTRLTVT.

The chain's CDR3 is CASSYIPRDRDNEQFF. CDR3 DNA: TGTGCCAGCAGTTATATTCCTCGGGACAGAGACAATGAGCAGTTCTTC. The chain has TRBV6-2 or TRBV6-3 and TRBJ2-1, with 7 bases fitting TRBD1. The CDR3 contains 16 residues. Trimming at V came to 3 bases and at J to 5 bases, leaving 10 bases not matched to a gene. The germline V gene encodes CDR1 MNHEY and CDR2 SVGEGT.

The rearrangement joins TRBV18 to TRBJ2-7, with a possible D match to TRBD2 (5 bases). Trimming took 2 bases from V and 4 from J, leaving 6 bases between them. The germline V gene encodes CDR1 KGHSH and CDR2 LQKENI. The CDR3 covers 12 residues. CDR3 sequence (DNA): TGTGCCAGCTCACCAGGGGAGTACGAGCAGTACTTC. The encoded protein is CASSPGEYEQYF.

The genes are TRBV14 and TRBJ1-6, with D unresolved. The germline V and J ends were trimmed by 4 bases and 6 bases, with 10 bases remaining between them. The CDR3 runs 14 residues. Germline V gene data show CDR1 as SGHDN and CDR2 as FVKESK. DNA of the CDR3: TGTGCCAGCAGCCGACCTCCGGGTAATTCACCCCTCCACTTT. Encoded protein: CASSRPPGNSPLHF.

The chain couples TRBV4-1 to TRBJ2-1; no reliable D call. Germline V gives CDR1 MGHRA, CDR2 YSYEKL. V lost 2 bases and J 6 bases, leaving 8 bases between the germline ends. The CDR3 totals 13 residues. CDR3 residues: CASSQKPSNEQFF. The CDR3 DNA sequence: TGCGCCAGCAGCCAAAAGCCGAGCAATGAGCAGTTCTTC.

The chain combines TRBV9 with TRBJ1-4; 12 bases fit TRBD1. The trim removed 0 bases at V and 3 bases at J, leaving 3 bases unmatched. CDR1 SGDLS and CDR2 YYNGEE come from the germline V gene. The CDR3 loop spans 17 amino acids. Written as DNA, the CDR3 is TGTGCCAGCAGCGTAGCGGGACAGGGGGCCTCTAATGAAAAACTGTTTTTT. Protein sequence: CASSVAGQGASNEKLFF.

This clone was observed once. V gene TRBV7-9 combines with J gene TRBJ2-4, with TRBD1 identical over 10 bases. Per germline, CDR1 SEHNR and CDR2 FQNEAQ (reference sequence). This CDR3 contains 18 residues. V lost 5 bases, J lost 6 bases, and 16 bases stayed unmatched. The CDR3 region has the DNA TGTGCCAGCAGCCTGCTTTACGACAGGGGGCCGTTAGGAAACATTCAGTACTTC. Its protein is CASSLLYDRGPLGNIQYF.

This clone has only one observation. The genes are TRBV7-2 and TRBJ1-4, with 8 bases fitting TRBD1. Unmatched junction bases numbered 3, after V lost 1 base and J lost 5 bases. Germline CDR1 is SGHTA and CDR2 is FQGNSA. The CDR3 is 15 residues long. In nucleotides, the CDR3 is TGTGCCAGCAGCTTAGGTCAGGGGGCGAATGAAAAACTGTTTTTT. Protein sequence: CASSLGQGANEKLFF.

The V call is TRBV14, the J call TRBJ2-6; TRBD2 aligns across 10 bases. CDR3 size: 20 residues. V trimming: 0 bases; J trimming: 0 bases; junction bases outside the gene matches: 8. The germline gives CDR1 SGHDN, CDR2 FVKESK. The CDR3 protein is CASSQDPLLAGRSGANVLTF. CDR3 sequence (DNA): TGTGCCAGCAGCCAAGATCCCCTACTAGCGGGGCGCTCTGGGGCCAACGTCCTGACTTTC.

DNA for the CDR3: TGCGCCAGCAGCCAAAGCCTCGATGGCGGGGGGGCAATCTACAATGAGCAGTTCTTC. This sequence encodes CASSQSLDGGGAIYNEQFF. This rearrangement joins TRBV4-3 to TRBJ2-1, with 9 bases aligning to TRBD2. V was pared by 2 bases and J by 3 bases, with 14 bases of the junction left unmatched. CDR3 length: 19 amino acids. The germline gives CDR1 LGHNA, CDR2 YSLEER.